The 27 T cell receptor beta chains given below trace back to one sample, sequenced in a study of cytomegalovirus exposure and HLA in healthy donors. PCR employed 60 Vbeta and 13 Jbeta primers. Only in-frame clones appear in the TCRdb table, and some are missing; sequencing was by immunoSEQ multiplex PCR. This sample's table reports 150,000 or so clones. Material: PBMCs. These receptor sequences come from a woman in her 50s in good health and CMV-seronegative.

V usage is TRBV5-4 and J usage is TRBJ2-2; 8 nucleotides line up with TRBD2. With 4 bases clipped from V and 8 bases from J, the junction kept 13 bases outside the gene matches. Per germline, CDR1 SGHNT and CDR2 YYREEE (reference sequence). The CDR3 is made up of 16 amino acids. CDR3 loop: CASSPLGREAGGELFF. As DNA, the CDR3 is TGTGCCAGCAGCCCCCTGGGGCGGGAGGCCGGGGGGGAGCTGTTTTTT.

This rearrangement joins TRBV19 to TRBJ1-2; 7 nucleotides align to TRBD1. V trimming: 6 bases; J trimming: 2 bases; junction bases outside the gene matches: 6. Germline CDR1 LNHDA, CDR2 SQIVND (reference sequence). CDR3 length: 14 residues. CDR3 region: CASSNRGRNYGYTF. In DNA, the CDR3 is TGTGCCAGTAGCAACAGGGGAAGGAACTATGGCTACACCTTC.

This chain connects TRBV30 to TRBJ1-1, with 11 bases matching TRBD1. Germline CDR1 reads GTSNPN; CDR2 reads SVGIG (reference sequence). The CDR3 has 16 residues. J was trimmed by 1 base and V by 3 bases; bases with no gene match: 7. The CDR3 loop reads CAWSGRTGGPNTEAFF. As DNA, the CDR3 is TGTGCCTGGAGCGGAAGGACAGGGGGCCCGAACACTGAAGCTTTCTTT.

The chain recombines TRBV10-3 with TRBJ2-1, with 7 bases fitting TRBD2. The germline V gene has CDR1 ENHRY and CDR2 SYGVKD. The CDR3 has 17 residues. Trimming took 5 bases from V and 9 from J; bases not matched to a gene: 19. The CDR3 region is CAISSQPPGEGRGEQFF. In DNA form, the CDR3 reads TGTGCCATCAGTTCCCAACCCCCGGGAGAGGGGAGGGGTGAGCAGTTCTTC.

The chain uses TRBV7-2 and TRBJ2-7, with TRBD2 matching over 11 bases. With 4 bases clipped from V and 6 bases from J, the junction kept 2 bases outside the gene matches. Germline CDR1 and CDR2: SGHTA and FQGNSA. CDR3 length: 13 residues. In DNA, the CDR3 is TGTGCCAGCAGCTGGACTAGCGGGTCCGAGCAGTACTTC. Translation gives CASSWTSGSEQYF. Combining the CDR3 with reference TRBV7-2 and TRBJ2-7 gives the whole variable domain GAGVSQSPSNKVTEKGKDVELRCDPISGHTALYWYRQSLGQGLEFLIYFQGNSAPDKSGLPSDRFSAERTGGSVSTLTIQRTQQEDSAVYLCASSWTSGSEQYFGPGTRLTVT.

This chain links TRBV4-2 with TRBJ2-5, with D tentatively TRBD2 (5 bases). The CDR3 covers 13 residues. Trimming left V 4 bases short and J 2 bases short, with 8 bases between. CDR1 is LGHNA and CDR2 is YNFKEQ in the germline V gene. The CDR3 DNA sequence: TGTGCCAGCAGCCCTCCGGGGCAAGAGACCCAGTACTTC. Its translation: CASSPPGQETQYF.

The chain employs TRBV5-4 and TRBJ2-7, with 7 bases identical to TRBD2. V lost 0 bases, J lost 3 bases, and 12 bases stayed unmatched. The germline gives CDR1 SGHNT, CDR2 YYREEE (reference sequence). The CDR3 is 17 residues long. The CDR3, as DNA: TGTGCCAGCAGCTTGGGAGGCGGGGCGGGAGTATTCTACGAGCAGTACTTC. Its translation is CASSLGGGAGVFYEQYF.

CDR3 sequence: CASSRIGGRSGNTIYF. The DNA of the CDR3 is TGTGCCAGCAGCCGGATTGGGGGCCGCTCTGGAAACACCATATATTTT. This sequence joins TRBV5-6 and TRBJ1-3, with D perhaps matching TRBD1 (6 bases). Germline V gene data show CDR1 as SGHDT and CDR2 as YYEEEE. The V and J ends lost 4 bases and 0 bases respectively, with 14 bases between them. The CDR3 totals 16 residues.

The rearrangement uses TRBV5-1 and TRBJ2-7; 9 nucleotides line up with TRBD2. The CDR3 length is 16 residues. Germline CDR1 and CDR2: SGHRS and YFSETQ. J was trimmed by 2 bases and V by 0 bases; bases with no gene match: 6. CDR3 sequence reads: CASSLADAGGPYEQYF. The CDR3 DNA reads TGCGCCAGCAGCTTGGCCGATGCGGGGGGGCCCTACGAGCAGTACTTC. Full variable domain (remainder filled in from reference TRBV5-1 and TRBJ2-7): KAGVTQTPRYLIKTRGQQVTLSCSPISGHRSVSWYQQTPGQGLQFLFEYFSETQRNKGNFPGRFSGRQFSNSRSEMNVSTLELGDSALYLCASSLADAGGPYEQYFGPGTRLTVT.

The V call is TRBV2, the J call TRBJ1-2; 8 nucleotides agree with TRBD1. V was pared by 4 bases and J by 5 bases, with 12 bases of the junction left unmatched. CDR1 is SNHLY and CDR2 is FYNNEI in the germline V gene. The CDR3 runs 16 residues. The CDR3 DNA sequence: TGTGCCAGCAGTGGGAAGATCCGACAGGGGAGGTATGGCTACACCTTC. Translation: CASSGKIRQGRYGYTF.

The chain employs TRBV19 and TRBJ1-5; possible D gene TRBD1, 6 bases. The V and J ends lost 8 bases and 3 bases respectively, with 17 bases between them. Germline lookup yields CDR1 LNHDA and CDR2 SQIVND (reference sequence). The length of the CDR3 is 15 residues. CDR3 bases: TGTGCCAGTGGGGTACAGGGTACCCTCAATCAGCCCCAGCATTTT. Translation gives CASGVQGTLNQPQHF. The full variable domain, in which reference TRBV19 and TRBJ1-5 provide the parts outside the CDR3, is DGGITQSPKYLFRKEGQNVTLSCEQNLNHDAMYWYRQDPGQGLRLIYYSQIVNDFQKGDIAEGYSVSREKKESFPLTVTSAQKNPTAFYLCASGVQGTLNQPQHFGDGTRLSIL.

The V and J genes are TRBV5-4 and TRBJ2-5, with D perhaps TRBD1 (8 bases). Trimming shortened V by 6 bases and J by 9 bases, and 18 bases separated the two germline ends. From germline, CDR1 is SGHNT and CDR2 YYREEE (reference sequence). CDR3 size: 13 residues. CDR3 DNA sequence: TGTGCCAGCACCTTAACAGGGGGGGAGGCCCAGTACTTC. This sequence encodes CASTLTGGEAQYF.

The chain joins TRBV4-2 to TRBJ1-5, with TRBD1 as a possible D gene (6 bases). Trimming pared 4 bases from V and 6 bases from J, leaving 16 bases between. Germline CDR1 and CDR2: LGHNA and YNFKEQ. The CDR3 sequence is 15 residues long. The CDR3 reads CASSRLGGDGQPQHF. The DNA of the CDR3 is TGTGCCAGCAGCCGATTAGGGGGAGACGGTCAGCCCCAGCATTTT.

This chain links TRBV9 with TRBJ1-3; a possible D gene is TRBD1 (5 bases). This CDR3 has 17 residues. Trimming stripped 0 bases from V and 0 bases from J, with 13 bases between. CDR1 and CDR2 from the germline V gene are SGDLS and YYNGEE. Written as DNA, the CDR3 is TGTGCCAGCAGCGTAGCATGGCAGGGACTCTCTGGAAACACCATATATTTT. Protein sequence: CASSVAWQGLSGNTIYF. Using reference TRBV9 and TRBJ1-3 for the parts outside the CDR3, the full variable domain is DSGVTQTPKHLITATGQRVTLRCSPRSGDLSVYWYQQSLDQGLQFLIQYYNGEERAKGNILERFSAQQFPDLHSELNLSSLELGDSALYFCASSVAWQGLSGNTIYFGEGSWLTVV.

The gene calls are TRBV2 and TRBJ1-4, with 9 positions matching TRBD1. The CDR3 has 14 amino acids. Germline V CDR1 and CDR2: SNHLY, FYNNEI. The V segment lost 7 bases and the J segment 3 bases; nucleotides outside the gene matches: 3. The chain's CDR3 is CASTWDRANEKLFF. The CDR3 bases are TGTGCCAGCACCTGGGACAGGGCTAATGAAAAACTGTTTTTT.

The gene calls are TRBV27 and TRBJ2-7; perhaps TRBD1 as D (8 bases). V dropped 5 bases and J dropped 4 bases, with 18 bases sitting between them. This CDR3 has 15 residues. CDR1 is MNHEY, CDR2 SMNVEV, per germline (reference sequence). The CDR3 sequence: CASSLATGEGYEQYF. CDR3 DNA sequence: TGTGCCAGCAGTCTCGCGACAGGGGAGGGGTACGAGCAGTACTTC.

The chain joins TRBV4-1 to TRBJ1-1; D gene unclear. V lost 1 base to trimming and J lost 5 bases, with 14 bases between them. The CDR3 sequence is 15 residues long. Germline V gene lookup returns CDR1 MGHRA and CDR2 YSYEKL. CDR3 residues: CASSQAYSFTTEAFF. The CDR3, as DNA: TGCGCCAGCAGCCAAGCGTACAGCTTTACGACTGAAGCTTTCTTT.

The CDR3 protein is CASSELGGYQPQHF. CDR3 DNA: TGTGCCAGCAGTGAATTAGGCGGGTATCAGCCCCAGCATTTT. The V gene is TRBV6-1, the J gene TRBJ1-5, with no clear D. V lost 2 bases, J lost 5 bases, and 10 bases lay in between. This CDR3 has 14 residues. CDR1 and CDR2 from the germline V gene are MNHNS and SASEGT.

The chain couples TRBV4-1 to TRBJ1-5; 7 bases match TRBD1. The J segment lost 3 bases and the V segment lost 4 bases, leaving 9 bases of the junction unmatched. This CDR3 comprises 16 residues. Germline V gene data show CDR1 as MGHRA and CDR2 as YSYEKL. The CDR3 sequence is CASSRGRGQANQPQHF. The CDR3 nucleotides are TGCGCCAGCAGCCGCGGGAGGGGGCAAGCCAATCAGCCCCAGCATTTT.

This chain links TRBV6-6 with TRBJ2-5, with D perhaps TRBD1 (5 bases). CDR3 length: 13 amino acids. Trimming cost V 9 bases and J 5 bases, with 16 bases left between them. Germline-derived CDR1 and CDR2 are MNHNY and SVGAGI (reference sequence). CDR3 loop: CASVRGAVETQYF. The CDR3 nucleotides read TGTGCCAGTGTTAGGGGTGCGGTTGAGACCCAGTACTTC.

The CDR3 region has the DNA TGTGCCAGCAGGCCCGGACTAGCGGGATACGAGCAGTACTTC. This gives the protein CASRPGLAGYEQYF. The chain has TRBV28 and TRBJ2-7; the match to TRBD2 covers 12 bases. Germline CDR1 reads MDHEN; CDR2 reads SYDVKM. The CDR3 spans 14 residues. The trim removed 6 bases at V and 4 bases at J, leaving 4 bases unmatched.

This chain uses TRBV10-3 with TRBJ2-7; 8 nucleotides align to TRBD2. V lost 0 bases and J lost 0; bases outside the gene matches: 7. The germline CDR1 and CDR2 sequences are ENHRY and SYGVKD. The CDR3 consists of 17 residues. CDR3 residues: CAISESRVAGSSYEQYF. DNA of the CDR3: TGTGCCATCAGTGAGTCGAGGGTAGCGGGGAGCTCCTACGAGCAGTACTTC.

The chain is built from TRBV2 and TRBJ1-2, with 8 bases matching TRBD1. This CDR3 is 14 amino acids long. The V gene end was trimmed by 7 bases and the J gene end by 4 bases; junction bases not matched to a gene: 8. Germline lookup yields CDR1 SNHLY and CDR2 FYNNEI. CDR3 loop: CASKTGTGGYGYTF. The CDR3, as DNA: TGTGCCAGCAAGACCGGGACAGGAGGCTATGGCTACACCTTC.

This chain connects TRBV4-2 to TRBJ1-5; TRBD1 aligns across 7 bases. The junction had 5 bases not matched to a gene; V was cut back by 3 bases and J by 6 bases. Per the germline V gene, CDR1 is LGHNA and CDR2 is YNFKEQ. The CDR3 is made up of 14 amino acids. CDR3 sequence: CASSQTGWVQPQHF. The DNA of the CDR3 is TGTGCCAGCAGCCAGACAGGGTGGGTTCAGCCCCAGCATTTT.

The chain couples TRBV5-1 to TRBJ2-2; possibly TRBD2 for D (6 bases). The V end was cut by 6 bases, the J end by 3 bases, with 12 bases between. The length of the CDR3 is 14 residues. The germline CDR1 and CDR2 sequences are SGHRS and YFSETQ. This CDR3 reads CASTLRDYTGELFF. CDR3 bases: TGCGCCAGCACCCTAAGGGACTACACCGGGGAGCTGTTTTTT.

The rearrangement links TRBV6-1 to TRBJ1-1, with 7 bases that match TRBD1. The CDR3 length is 12 residues. With 6 bases clipped from V and 10 bases from J, the junction kept 8 bases outside the gene matches. Germline V gives CDR1 MNHNS, CDR2 SASEGT. The DNA for the CDR3 is TGTGCCAGCAGCTTCAGGGGGGATGGAGCTTTCTTT. As protein: CASSFRGDGAFF.

CDR3 sequence (DNA): TGTGCCAGCAGCTATGGCAACTCCGGGACTAGCGGGAGGGGGGATGAGCAGTTCTTC. It encodes CASSYGNSGTSGRGDEQFF. The chain couples TRBV7-3 to TRBJ2-1; 16 bases are a match to TRBD2. Trimming at V came to 4 bases and at J to 8 bases, leaving 14 bases not matched to a gene. Germline V gene sequence: CDR1 SGHTA, CDR2 FQGTGA. CDR3 length: 19 residues.